The 28 T cell receptor beta chains in this list originate from one sample, sequenced in a study of T cell responses to AZD1222 COVID-19 vaccine. Profiled with immunoSEQ multiplex PCR; TCRdb holds only in-frame clones, not every one. Of some 130,000 clones in the sample, about 90% are singletons; the top ten hold around 20%. Sequenced material: peripheral blood, taken on day 0 of MenACWY control vaccination. The receptors were gathered from an adult in good health.

The genes are TRBV9 and TRBJ1-5; D unresolved. Trimming took 4 bases from V and 5 from J, leaving 13 bases between them. CDR3 length: 14 amino acids. Germline CDR1 and CDR2: SGDLS and YYNGEE. This CDR3 is CASSRTSGHQPQHF. CDR3 DNA sequence: TGTGCCAGCAGCCGGACCTCAGGCCATCAGCCCCAGCATTTT.

This chain uses TRBV11-3 with TRBJ2-1; a weak D match, TRBD2 (6 bases). The germline V and J ends were trimmed by 0 bases and 0 bases, with 15 bases remaining between them. The CDR3 sequence is 18 residues long. Germline lookup yields CDR1 SGHNT and CDR2 YENEEA. The CDR3 DNA reads as TGTGCCAGCAGCTTAGATCCCCCAACTAGCTACTCCTACAATGAGCAGTTCTTC. Protein sequence: CASSLDPPTSYSYNEQFF.

The chain has TRBV2 and TRBJ1-6, with D perhaps matching TRBD1 (6 bases). V lost 3 bases, J lost 8 bases, and 8 bases lay in between. The CDR3 runs 13 residues. Germline CDR1 reads SNHLY; CDR2 reads FYNNEI. CDR3 bases: TGTGCCAGCAGTGAGACAGGAGATTCACCCCTCCACTTT. Translation: CASSETGDSPLHF.

The CDR3 nucleotides read TGTGCCAGCAGCTCGACAGGGGGCCATGGCTACACCTTC. It is translated as CASSSTGGHGYTF. The chain employs TRBV7-3 and TRBJ1-2; 10 nucleotides align to TRBD1. Losses at the gene ends were 4 bases for V and 6 bases for J; bases not matched to a gene: 2. The CDR3 contains 13 residues. Germline V CDR1 and CDR2: SGHTA, FQGTGA.

A remark on this clone: Other DNA sequences in this sample translate to the same CDR3. V is TRBV6-2 or TRBV6-3 and J is TRBJ2-1; D unclear. This CDR3 has 13 residues. The germline V and J ends were trimmed by 2 bases and 4 bases, with 6 bases remaining between them. The germline gives CDR1 MNHEY, CDR2 SVGEGT. Here the CDR3 reads CASSYMSYNEQFF. CDR3 coding DNA: TGTGCCAGCAGTTACATGTCGTACAATGAGCAGTTCTTC.

V usage is TRBV30 and J usage is TRBJ2-6; D is unclear. In germline, CDR1 is GTSNPN, CDR2 SVGIG (reference sequence). The CDR3 is 14 amino acids. V shed 7 bases and J shed 1 base, with 11 bases lying between them. Here the CDR3 reads CASIPGSGANVLTF. The CDR3 DNA reads TGTGCCTCAATCCCCGGATCTGGGGCCAACGTCCTGACTTTC.

The gene calls are TRBV24-1 and TRBJ1-4, with 7 bases matching TRBD1. Germline assignment: CDR1 KGHDR and CDR2 SFDVKD. With 4 bases clipped from V and 3 bases from J, the junction kept 4 bases outside the gene matches. This CDR3 spans 15 amino acids. The CDR3 loop is CATSDPTGPNEKLFF. For the CDR3, the DNA is TGTGCCACCAGTGACCCGACAGGGCCTAATGAAAAACTGTTTTTT.

V is TRBV28 and J is TRBJ1-2; D remains ambiguous. The germline gives CDR1 MDHEN, CDR2 SYDVKM. The CDR3 is made up of 13 amino acids. V was pared by 5 bases and J by 6 bases, with 13 bases between. CDR3 sequence (DNA): TGTGCCAGCAGTCCTAGGGCCGGGGATGGCTACACCTTC. As protein: CASSPRAGDGYTF.

V gene TRBV4-1 combines with J gene TRBJ1-2; D is undetermined. Trimming removed 3 bases at V and 4 bases at J, with 12 bases between. Germline V lookup: CDR1 MGHRA, CDR2 YSYEKL. The length of the CDR3 is 14 residues. The CDR3 DNA sequence: TGCGCCAGCAGCCAGATAGGACGGGTCTATGGCTACACCTTC. Amino acid sequence: CASSQIGRVYGYTF.

This clone was picked up one time. The chain combines TRBV7-9 with TRBJ1-1, with D uncertain. The CDR3 has 13 residues. Germline CDR1 is SEHNR and CDR2 is FQNEAQ (reference sequence). Between the trimmed V and J ends, which lost 3 bases and 0 bases, there was a span of 5 bases. CDR3 DNA: TGTGCCAGCAGCTTGGCTTTGAACACTGAAGCTTTCTTT. Its protein product is CASSLALNTEAFF.

The sample holds one count of this clone. V and J are TRBV6-5 and TRBJ1-4; D is possibly TRBD1 (5 bases). The germline gives CDR1 MNHEY, CDR2 SVGAGI. Trimming left V 0 bases short and J 8 bases short, with 13 bases between. The CDR3 covers 15 residues. Written as DNA, the CDR3 is TGTGCCAGCAGTTACTCGGGGCAGGGCGAGGAAAAACTGTTTTTT. Protein sequence: CASSYSGQGEEKLFF.

The V and J genes are TRBV21-1 and TRBJ2-1; the table's D call TRBD2 went unverified against the DNA. TRBV21-1 is described as a pseudogene. The CDR3 totals 16 residues. The CDR3 here is CASSKARTKFYNEQFF. In DNA form, the CDR3 reads TGTGCCAGCAGCAAAGCGCGGACTAAGTTTTACAATGAGCAGTTCTTC.

This clone was recorded only once. The V and J genes are TRBV5-1 and TRBJ2-2; D is uncertain. CDR1 SGHRS and CDR2 YFSETQ come from the germline V gene. Trimming removed 0 bases at V and 6 bases at J, with 0 bases between. CDR3 size: 11 residues. CDR3 sequence reads: CASSLAGELFF. The CDR3 DNA is TGCGCCAGCAGCTTGGCCGGGGAGCTGTTTTTT.

The rearrangement uses TRBV24-1 and TRBJ1-2, with TRBD1 identical over 10 bases. The CDR3 length is 15 residues. Germline V gene lookup returns CDR1 KGHDR and CDR2 SFDVKD. With V trimmed by 4 bases and J by 4 bases, 5 bases remained unmatched. The CDR3 bases are TGTGCCACCAGTGAGGGGACAGGGGTTGGCTATGGCTACACCTTC. Translated, it gives CATSEGTGVGYGYTF.

This clone came up a few times. This CDR3 is also generated by other DNA sequences in the sample. The chain employs TRBV5-1 and TRBJ2-5; D is unclear. CDR1 and CDR2 from the germline V gene are SGHRS and YFSETQ. The CDR3 has 11 amino acids. Trimming pared 2 bases from V and 4 bases from J, leaving 3 bases between. The CDR3 region has the DNA TGCGCCAGCAGCTTCCTAGAGACCCAGTACTTC. Protein: CASSFLETQYF.

The V gene is TRBV18, the J gene TRBJ2-7; the match to TRBD1 covers 10 bases. Germline V gene data show CDR1 as KGHSH and CDR2 as LQKENI. Germline trimming cut 1 base from V and 6 bases from J; bases unmatched to any gene: 6. The CDR3 runs 15 residues. CDR3 DNA sequence: TGTGCCAGCTCACCACGACAGGGGGCGAACGCCGAGCAGTACTTC. Its translation is CASSPRQGANAEQYF.

This clone was seen only once. The chain employs TRBV2 and TRBJ2-7; D unresolved. The CDR3 is 12 residues long. V was pared by 9 bases and J by 2 bases, with 11 bases between. Germline V lookup: CDR1 SNHLY, CDR2 FYNNEI. CDR3 DNA sequence: TGTGCCAGTTCCCCAAATACCTACGAGCAGTACTTC. Its translation: CASSPNTYEQYF.

The chain carries TRBV9 and TRBJ2-5; a weak D match, TRBD1 (7 bases). Looked up from germline, CDR1 is SGDLS and CDR2 is YYNGEE. The CDR3 is 14 amino acids. Trimming removed 3 bases at V and 5 bases at J, with 14 bases between. CDR3 amino acids: CASSATTGRETQYF. As DNA, the CDR3 is TGTGCCAGCAGCGCGACGACAGGGAGGGAGACCCAGTACTTC.

J is TRBJ1-6 and V is TRBV11-2; no clear D gene. The V gene's germline CDR1 is SGHAT and CDR2 FQNNGV. Trimming shortened V by 2 bases and J by 9 bases, and 14 bases separated the two germline ends. The CDR3 is 15 residues long. As DNA, the CDR3 is TGTGCCAGCAGCTTATTGAGGGCGGTCGGTTCACCCCTCCACTTT. Protein: CASSLLRAVGSPLHF.

V is TRBV13 and J is TRBJ2-7, with TRBD1 identical over 7 bases. The CDR3 has 15 residues. V dropped 4 bases and J dropped 1; count of bases not matched to a gene: 7. The V gene's germline CDR1 is PRHDT and CDR2 FYEKMQ (reference sequence). This CDR3 reads CASSSPDRDSYEQYF. In DNA, the CDR3 is TGTGCCAGCAGCTCCCCCGACAGGGATTCCTACGAGCAGTACTTC.

The CDR3 region is CASSFGQSALHF. CDR3 DNA: TGTGCCAGCAGCTTTGGACAGTCAGCCCTCCACTTT. The V gene is TRBV2, the J gene TRBJ1-6; D is possibly TRBD1 (6 bases). V gave up 6 bases and J gave up 14 bases, with 14 bases separating them. Per the germline V gene, CDR1 is SNHLY and CDR2 is FYNNEI. The CDR3 contains 12 residues.

This clone was found once. CDR3 in DNA: TGTGCCAGCAGTATGAGCGGGGCCGTCGCGAGGCAGCCCCAGCATTTT. This codes for CASSMSGAVARQPQHF. The genes are TRBV28 and TRBJ1-5; the D gene is possibly TRBD1 (5 bases). Germline V CDR1 and CDR2: MDHEN, SYDVKM. The CDR3 contains 16 residues. Trimming took 5 bases from V and 7 from J, leaving 21 bases between them.

V and J are TRBV6-5 and TRBJ1-2; weak D call: TRBD1 (5 bases). V dropped 6 bases and J dropped 4 bases, with 12 bases sitting between them. Looked up from germline, CDR1 is MNHEY and CDR2 is SVGAGI. This CDR3 region has 13 residues. CDR3 residues: CASRLDRLYGYTF. The CDR3 region has the DNA TGTGCCAGCAGACTTGACAGACTCTATGGCTACACCTTC.

This chain's CDR3 is CASRLTSGNSYEQYF. In nucleotides, the CDR3 is TGTGCCAGCAGATTGACTAGCGGGAACTCCTACGAGCAGTACTTC. The rearrangement links TRBV28 to TRBJ2-7, with 11 positions matching TRBD2. The length of the CDR3 is 15 residues. Germline CDR1 and CDR2: MDHEN and SYDVKM. Unmatched junction bases numbered 4, after V lost 6 bases and J lost 0 bases.

The chain recombines TRBV11-2 with TRBJ2-5; TRBD2 is a possible D gene (7 bases). V was trimmed by 1 base and J by 7 bases, leaving 19 bases between them. The CDR3 length is 16 residues. From germline, CDR1 is SGHAT and CDR2 FQNNGV. The CDR3 is CASSLGSSGGGGTQYF. CDR3 nucleotide sequence: TGTGCCAGCAGCTTAGGCTCTAGCGGAGGGGGGGGGACCCAGTACTTC.

CDR3 bases: TGTGCCAGCAAGGGGACGGAGACCCAGTACTTC. Protein: CASKGTETQYF. The chain couples TRBV6-5 to TRBJ2-5; D tentatively fits TRBD1 or TRBD2 (5 bases each). The V gene lost 7 bases and the J gene lost 5 bases, with 8 bases spanning the gap. The CDR3 runs to 11 residues. Germline V CDR1 and CDR2: MNHEY, SVGAGI.

The V call is TRBV29-1, the J call TRBJ2-7; 12 nucleotides agree with TRBD1. The CDR3 length is 16 residues. CDR1 SQVTM and CDR2 ANQGSEA come from the germline V gene. V lost 0 bases and J lost 7; bases outside the gene matches: 10. The CDR3 nucleotides read TGCAGCGTTGAAGATCCCCGGGACAGGGGGCGTCGTGAGCAGTACTTC. Translating gives CSVEDPRDRGRREQYF.

The chain has TRBV6-1 and TRBJ2-6; D may be TRBD1 (5 bases). Germline CDR1 is MNHNS and CDR2 is SASEGT. V was trimmed by 4 bases and J by 0 bases, leaving 13 bases between them. The CDR3 spans 17 residues. CDR3 sequence: CASSVRQRPSGANVLTF. In DNA, the CDR3 is TGTGCCAGCAGTGTAAGACAGCGTCCCTCTGGGGCCAACGTCCTGACTTTC.